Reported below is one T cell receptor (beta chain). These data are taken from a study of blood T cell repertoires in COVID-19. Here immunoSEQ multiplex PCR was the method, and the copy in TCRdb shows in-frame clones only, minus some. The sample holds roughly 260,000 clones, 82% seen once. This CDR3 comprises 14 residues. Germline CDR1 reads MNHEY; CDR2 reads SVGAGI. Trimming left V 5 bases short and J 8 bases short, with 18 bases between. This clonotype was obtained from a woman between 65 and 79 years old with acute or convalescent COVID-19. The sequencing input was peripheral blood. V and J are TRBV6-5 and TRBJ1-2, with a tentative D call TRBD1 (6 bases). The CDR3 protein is CASSPPDRQRGYTF. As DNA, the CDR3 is TGTGCCAGCAGTCCACCGGACAGACAAAGGGGCTACACCTTC.